A selection of T cell receptor beta chains follows, all from one sample in a study of human versus mouse CDR3 diversity and MHC coevolution. Generated by immunoSEQ multiplex PCR, the TCRdb table keeps only in-frame clones and is missing some. The sample has about 77,000 clones; about nine tenths are singletons. What was sequenced was naive CD4+ T cells from blood. These receptors were collected from a person aged 30-69 years in good health. Each CDR3 is given with its conserved first and last residue. D genes are given only for firm matches. The listing skips clone size in some rows; elsewhere it reads once, few, many or a size class.

abundance	v_gene	j_gene	d_gene	CDR3aa	CDR3nt
once	TRBV30	TRBJ2-7	TRBD1	CAWSRQGVSYEQYF	TGTGCCTGGAGCCGACAGGGGGTTTCCTACGAGCAGTACTTC
.	TRBV28	TRBJ2-2	.	CASSFVPMATGELFF	TGTGCCAGCAGTTTTGTGCCCATGGCCACCGGGGAGCTGTTTTTT
.	TRBV6-1	TRBJ2-1	TRBD2	CASSELASGYNEQFF	TGTGCCAGCAGCGAACTGGCTAGCGGATACAATGAGCAGTTCTTC
.	TRBV6-1	TRBJ1-3	TRBD1	CASRKTGSGNTIYF	TGTGCCAGCAGGAAGACAGGGTCTGGAAACACCATATATTTT
.	TRBV4-1	TRBJ2-7	TRBD2	CASSQDLGGGAREQYF	TGCGCCAGCAGCCAAGATCTTGGCGGGGGGGCCAGGGAGCAGTACTTC
.	TRBV7-9	TRBJ2-2	.	CASKRGSNTGELFF	TGTGCCAGCAAACGCGGCTCGAACACCGGGGAGCTGTTTTTT
.	TRBV5-1	TRBJ1-4	TRBD1	CASSSQGGATNEKLFF	TGCGCCAGCAGCTCACAGGGGGGAGCAACTAATGAAAAACTGTTTTTT
few	TRBV28	TRBJ1-3	TRBD1	CASSSGTVSGNTIYF	TGTGCCAGCAGTTCCGGGACAGTCTCTGGAAACACCATATATTTT
.	TRBV7-8	TRBJ2-1	TRBD2	CASSSGLAGTYNEQFF	TGTGCCAGCAGCTCGGGACTAGCGGGAACCTACAATGAGCAGTTCTTC
.	TRBV5-1	TRBJ1-1	.	CASSWGGTEAFF	TGCGCCAGCAGCTGGGGGGGCACTGAAGCTTTCTTT
.	TRBV30	TRBJ2-2	.	CAWARWPGDTGELFF	TGTGCCTGGGCTCGTTGGCCGGGAGACACCGGGGAGCTGTTTTTT
.	TRBV29-1	TRBJ2-7	.	CSVVSLHDLGEQYF	TGCAGCGTTGTGAGTCTACACGACCTAGGCGAGCAGTACTTC
.	TRBV5-1	TRBJ1-1	.	CASSPGEVLRGTEAFF	TGCGCCAGCAGCCCCGGTGAGGTTTTAAGGGGGACTGAAGCTTTCTTT
.	TRBV7-2	TRBJ1-2	.	CASSLAVTGGYTF	TGTGCCAGCAGCTTAGCGGTAACTGGTGGCTACACCTTC
.	TRBV18	TRBJ1-2	TRBD1	CASSPTDRDYGYTF	TGTGCCAGCTCACCGACCGACAGGGACTATGGCTACACCTTC
.	TRBV27	TRBJ1-4	TRBD1	CASSPGQGAKEKLFF	TGTGCCAGCAGTCCGGGACAGGGGGCAAAGGAAAAACTGTTTTTT
.	TRBV12-5	TRBJ1-5	.	CASPRRGDSNQPQHF	TGTGCTAGTCCCCGGCGGGGTGATAGCAATCAGCCCCAGCATTTT
.	TRBV12-5	TRBJ2-6	.	CASGFRSSGANVLTF	TGTGCTAGTGGTTTCCGGAGCTCTGGGGCCAACGTCCTGACTTTC
.	TRBV28	TRBJ2-3	TRBD1	CASSLLPGQGEDTQYF	TGTGCCAGCAGTTTGCTGCCGGGACAGGGGGAGGATACGCAGTATTTT
.	TRBV4-1	TRBJ2-1	.	CASSTPWLANNEQFF	TGCGCCAGCAGCACCCCGTGGCTAGCAAACAATGAGCAGTTCTTC
.	TRBV19	TRBJ1-5	.	CASQLQGNQPQHF	TGTGCCAGTCAACTACAGGGCAATCAGCCCCAGCATTTT
.	TRBV7-9	TRBJ2-3	TRBD2	CASSLGSGGITDTQYF	TGTGCCAGCAGCTTAGGTAGCGGGGGGATCACAGATACGCAGTATTTT
.	TRBV11-2	TRBJ1-5	.	CASSLTGNQPQHF	TGTGCCAGCAGCTTAACTGGCAATCAGCCCCAGCATTTT
.	TRBV28	TRBJ2-7	.	CATQNRDSYEQYF	TGTGCCACCCAAAACAGGGATTCGTACGAGCAGTACTTC
.	TRBV7-2	TRBJ1-2	.	CASTQINYGYTF	TGTGCCAGCACCCAAATCAACTATGGCTACACCTTC
.	TRBV30	TRBJ1-3	TRBD1	CAWSIGQGYSGNTIYF	TGTGCCTGGAGTATAGGACAGGGCTACTCTGGAAACACCATATATTTT
.	TRBV28	TRBJ2-5	.	CASSLLGEGVETQYF	TGTGCCAGCAGTTTATTAGGCGAGGGAGTGGAGACCCAGTACTTC
.	TRBV5-5	TRBJ2-7	TRBD1	CASKGTAHNNYEQYF	TGTGCCAGCAAAGGGACAGCCCATAACAACTACGAGCAGTACTTC
.	TRBV30	TRBJ1-2	.	CAWIPGITRNYGYTF	TGTGCCTGGATCCCGGGGATTACCAGGAACTATGGCTACACCTTC
.	TRBV6-5	TRBJ1-5	TRBD1	CASSLRQGINQPQHF	TGTGCCAGCAGTCTTCGACAGGGGATCAATCAGCCCCAGCATTTT
.	TRBV6-4	TRBJ2-1	TRBD2	CASSEGTSGRANEQFF	TGTGCCAGCAGTGAAGGGACTAGCGGGAGGGCCAATGAGCAGTTCTTC
.	TRBV5-1	TRBJ1-5	TRBD1	CASSGRDREKDSNQPQHF	TGCGCCAGCAGCGGCCGGGACAGGGAAAAGGATAGCAATCAGCCCCAGCATTTT
.	TRBV27	TRBJ1-6	.	CASSLGPAVNSPLHF	TGTGCCAGCAGTTTAGGCCCCGCGGTTAATTCACCCCTCCACTTT
.	TRBV19	TRBJ2-1	.	CASSIRGDEQFF	TGTGCCAGTAGTATTAGGGGCGATGAGCAGTTCTTC
.	TRBV5-4	TRBJ2-6	TRBD2	CASTSWTSGSGANVLTF	TGTGCCAGCACCTCGTGGACTAGCGGCTCTGGGGCCAACGTCCTGACTTTC
.	TRBV7-9	TRBJ2-2	TRBD1	CASSLFRGPNTGELFF	TGTGCCAGCAGCCTCTTCAGGGGGCCTAACACCGGGGAGCTGTTTTTT
.	TRBV29-1	TRBJ1-1	.	CSVIRTVGNTEAFF	TGCAGCGTTATAAGGACAGTAGGAAACACTGAAGCTTTCTTT
.	TRBV5-6	TRBJ2-5	TRBD2	CASSLVSSGETQYF	TGTGCCAGCAGCTTGGTGTCTAGCGGGGAGACCCAGTACTTC
.	TRBV15	TRBJ2-6	.	CATSREVWGLPICSGANVLTF	TGTGCCACCAGCAGAGAAGTGTGGGGCCTTCCTATCTGCTCTGGGGCCAACGTCCTGACTTTC
once	TRBV27	TRBJ1-2	TRBD1	CASSYRGGGYTF	TGTGCCAGCAGTTACAGGGGTGGGGGCTACACCTTC
few	TRBV10-3	TRBJ1-1	TRBD1	CAIATGDTEAFF	TGTGCCATAGCCACAGGGGACACTGAAGCTTTCTTT
.	TRBV6-6	TRBJ2-7	.	CASRRTASSYEQYF	TGTGCCAGCAGACGGACAGCTAGCTCCTACGAGCAGTACTTC
.	TRBV19	TRBJ1-1	.	CASNSRDRTPAFF	TGTGCCAGTAACTCAAGAGACAGGACACCAGCTTTCTTT
.	TRBV6-5	TRBJ2-7	.	CASSYSLASAEQYF	TGTGCCAGCAGTTACTCTTTAGCGAGCGCGGAGCAGTACTTC
.	TRBV6-1	TRBJ2-2	TRBD1	CASRAGTGGSGELFF	TGTGCCAGCAGAGCCGGGACAGGGGGCAGCGGGGAGCTGTTTTTT
.	TRBV7-7	TRBJ1-4	TRBD1	CASSTQTGANEKLFF	TGTGCCAGCAGCACCCAGACAGGGGCTAATGAAAAACTGTTTTTT
.	TRBV6-1	TRBJ1-5	TRBD1	CASSPTDRVNQPQHF	TGTGCCAGCAGTCCCACCGACAGGGTCAATCAGCCCCAGCATTTT